Below, one TCR beta chain is given with its context. Its antigen is currently unknown. Possible read error: a much larger clone is one base away. Trimming took 5 bases from V and 4 from J, leaving 14 bases between them. Germline V CDR1 and CDR2: SGHTA, FQGTGA. CDR3 size: 14 residues. TCRdb re-analysed the reads in MiXCR, keeping a single row per CDR3 protein. The sample has approximately 550,000 distinct CDR3 sequences, more than 15% seen once; the top ten hold 20% to 30%. These data are taken from a study of T cell repertoires in cytomegalovirus infection. Study-wide results and caveats: Identification of carriers of CMV plus the relevant HLA was performed using cumulative public TCR beta family frequency.

Specimen: CD8+ T cells from PBMCs. The source is a human donor in good health (CMV status not recorded). Some clones in this sample may be carry-over from other donors' samples. The chain links TRBV7-3 to TRBJ1-1; D gene uncertain. The CDR3: CASSHPQWGTEAFF. CDR3 in DNA: TGTGCCAGCAGCCACCCCCAGTGGGGCACTGAAGCTTTCTTT. The full variable domain, in which reference TRBV7-3 and TRBJ1-1 provide the parts outside the CDR3, is GAGVSQTPSNKVTEKGKYVELRCDPISGHTALYWYRQSLGQGPEFLIYFQGTGAADDSGLPNDRFFAVRPEGSVSTLKIQRTERGDSAVYLCASSHPQWGTEAFFGQGTRLTVV.